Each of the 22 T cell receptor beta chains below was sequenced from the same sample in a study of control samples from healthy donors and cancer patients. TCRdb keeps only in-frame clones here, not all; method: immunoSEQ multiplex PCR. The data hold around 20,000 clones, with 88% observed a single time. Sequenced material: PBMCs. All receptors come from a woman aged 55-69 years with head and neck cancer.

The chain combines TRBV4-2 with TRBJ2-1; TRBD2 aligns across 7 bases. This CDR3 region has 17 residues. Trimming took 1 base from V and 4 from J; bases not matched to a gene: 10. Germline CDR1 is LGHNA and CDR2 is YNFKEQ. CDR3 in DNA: TGTGCCAGCAGCCAAGTTAGTTGGCCTAGCGGTTACAATGAGCAGTTCTTC. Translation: CASSQVSWPSGYNEQFF.

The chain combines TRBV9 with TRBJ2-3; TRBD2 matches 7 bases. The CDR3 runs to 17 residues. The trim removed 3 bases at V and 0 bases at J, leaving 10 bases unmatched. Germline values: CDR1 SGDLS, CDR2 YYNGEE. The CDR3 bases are TGTGCCAGCAGCGGTCCCCTTACGGGGGGAAGCACAGATACGCAGTATTTT. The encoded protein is CASSGPLTGGSTDTQYF.

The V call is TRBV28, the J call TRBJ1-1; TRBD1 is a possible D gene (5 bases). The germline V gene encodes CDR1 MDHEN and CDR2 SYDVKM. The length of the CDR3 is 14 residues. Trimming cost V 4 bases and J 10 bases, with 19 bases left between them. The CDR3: CASSWGRETGTAFF. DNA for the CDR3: TGTGCCAGCAGTTGGGGGAGAGAGACGGGGACAGCTTTCTTT. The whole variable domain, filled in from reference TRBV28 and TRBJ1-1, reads DVKVTQSSRYLVKRTGEKVFLECVQDMDHENMFWYRQDPGLGLRLIYFSYDVKMKEKGDIPEGYSVSREKKERFSLILESASTNQTSMYLCASSWGRETGTAFFGQGTRLTVV.

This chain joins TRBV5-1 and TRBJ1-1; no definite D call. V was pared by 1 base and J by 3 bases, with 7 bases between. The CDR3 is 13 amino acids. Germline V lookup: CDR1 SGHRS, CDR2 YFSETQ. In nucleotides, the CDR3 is TGCGCCAGCAGCTTGAAAGTCGACACTGAAGCTTTCTTT. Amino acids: CASSLKVDTEAFF.

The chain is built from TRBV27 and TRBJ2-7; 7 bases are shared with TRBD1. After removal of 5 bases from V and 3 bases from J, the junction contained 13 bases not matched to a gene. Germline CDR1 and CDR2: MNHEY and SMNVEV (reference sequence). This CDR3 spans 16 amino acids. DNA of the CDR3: TGTGCCAGCAGTACGACGAATGGACAGGTATTCTACGAGCAGTACTTC. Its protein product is CASSTTNGQVFYEQYF.

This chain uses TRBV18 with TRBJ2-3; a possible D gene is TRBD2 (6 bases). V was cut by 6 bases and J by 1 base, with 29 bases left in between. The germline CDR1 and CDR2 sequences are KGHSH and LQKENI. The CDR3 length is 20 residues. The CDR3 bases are TGTGCCAGCTCGCGGACGACTAGGGCCTTGCGGTCCTCCGGCACAGATACGCAGTATTTT. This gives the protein CASSRTTRALRSSGTDTQYF.

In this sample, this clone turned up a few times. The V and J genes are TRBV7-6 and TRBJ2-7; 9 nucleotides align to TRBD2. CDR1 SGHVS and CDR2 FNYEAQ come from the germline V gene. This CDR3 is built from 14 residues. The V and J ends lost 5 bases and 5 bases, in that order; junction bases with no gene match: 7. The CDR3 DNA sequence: TGTGCCAGCAGCCTTAGCGGGAGAGCGGACGAGCAGTACTTC. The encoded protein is CASSLSGRADEQYF.

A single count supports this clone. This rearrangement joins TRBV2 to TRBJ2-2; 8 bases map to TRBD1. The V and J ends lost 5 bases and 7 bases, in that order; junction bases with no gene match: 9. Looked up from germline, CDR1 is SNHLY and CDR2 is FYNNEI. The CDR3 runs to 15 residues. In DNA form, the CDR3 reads TGTGCCAGCAGTAACTCAGGGGGCGCGGGCGGGGAGCTGTTTTTT. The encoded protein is CASSNSGGAGGELFF.

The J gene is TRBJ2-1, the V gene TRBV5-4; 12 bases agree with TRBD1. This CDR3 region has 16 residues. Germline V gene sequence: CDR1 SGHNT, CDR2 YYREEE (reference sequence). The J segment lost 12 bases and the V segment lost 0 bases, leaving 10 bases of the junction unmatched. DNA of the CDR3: TGTGCCAGCAGCTTGGTAGGGACAGGGGGCGTTAGTCGGCAGTTCTTC. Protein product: CASSLVGTGGVSRQFF.

CDR3 region: CASSASQDRNNEQFF. The CDR3, as DNA: TGTGCCAGCTCAGCATCTCAGGACAGAAACAATGAGCAGTTCTTC. The V call is TRBV18, the J call TRBJ2-1; D may be TRBD1 (6 bases). Germline-derived CDR1 and CDR2 are KGHSH and LQKENI. Trimming left V 5 bases short and J 5 bases short, with 16 bases between. The CDR3 length is 15 residues.

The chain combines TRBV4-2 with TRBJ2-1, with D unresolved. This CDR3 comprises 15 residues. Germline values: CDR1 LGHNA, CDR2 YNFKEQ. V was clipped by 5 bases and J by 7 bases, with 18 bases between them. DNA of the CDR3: TGTGCCAGCAGCTCAAGAGTTGGGGTCGGGAATGAGCAGTTCTTC. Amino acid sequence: CASSSRVGVGNEQFF.

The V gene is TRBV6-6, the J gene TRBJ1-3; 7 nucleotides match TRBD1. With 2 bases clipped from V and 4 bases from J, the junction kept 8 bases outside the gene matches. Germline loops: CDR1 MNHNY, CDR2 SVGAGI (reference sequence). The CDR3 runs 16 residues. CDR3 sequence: CASSYQDRSTGNTIYF. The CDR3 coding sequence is TGTGCCAGCAGTTACCAGGACAGGAGCACGGGAAACACCATATATTTT.

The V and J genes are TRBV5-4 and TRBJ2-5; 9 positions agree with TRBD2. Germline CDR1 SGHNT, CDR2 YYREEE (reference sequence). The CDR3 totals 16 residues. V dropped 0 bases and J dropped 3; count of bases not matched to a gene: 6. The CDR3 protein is CASSLAGAGGKETQYF. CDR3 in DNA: TGTGCCAGCAGCTTGGCCGGTGCGGGAGGGAAAGAGACCCAGTACTTC.

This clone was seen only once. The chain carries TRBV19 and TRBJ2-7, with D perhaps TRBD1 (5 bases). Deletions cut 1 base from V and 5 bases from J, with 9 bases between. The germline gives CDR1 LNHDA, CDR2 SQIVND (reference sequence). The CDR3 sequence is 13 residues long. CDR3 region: CASSIVGRDEQYF. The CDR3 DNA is TGTGCCAGTAGTATAGTTGGCAGGGACGAGCAGTACTTC.

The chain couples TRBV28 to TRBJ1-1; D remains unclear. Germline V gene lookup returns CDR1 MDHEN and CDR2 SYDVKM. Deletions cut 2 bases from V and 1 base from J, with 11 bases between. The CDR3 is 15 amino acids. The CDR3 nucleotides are TGTGCCAGCAGTTTACTCGGGCCAGGGAACACTGAAGCTTTCTTT. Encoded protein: CASSLLGPGNTEAFF.

The CDR3 here is CASSLDLTYEQYF. Here the CDR3 DNA reads TGTGCCAGCAGCTTAGATCTAACCTACGAGCAGTACTTC. V usage is TRBV7-9 and J usage is TRBJ2-7, with D unresolved. Trimming removed 1 base at V and 2 bases at J, with 6 bases between. The CDR3 runs to 13 residues. CDR1 SEHNR and CDR2 FQNEAQ come from the germline V gene (reference sequence).

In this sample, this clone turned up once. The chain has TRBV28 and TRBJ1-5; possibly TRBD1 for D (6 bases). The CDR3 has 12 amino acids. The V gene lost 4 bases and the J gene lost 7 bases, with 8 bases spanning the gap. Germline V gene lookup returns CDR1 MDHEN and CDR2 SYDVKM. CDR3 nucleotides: TGTGCCAGCAGTTCAGGGGACCAGCCCCAGCATTTT. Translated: CASSSGDQPQHF.

CDR3 DNA: TGTGCCAGCAGTGAAGCGCTTAAGCCCCAGCATTTT. It specifies CASSEALKPQHF. The chain carries TRBV2 and TRBJ1-5; D remains unclear. V lost 0 bases, J lost 8 bases, and 5 bases lay in between. Germline V gene sequence: CDR1 SNHLY, CDR2 FYNNEI. The CDR3 length is 12 residues.

In nucleotides, the CDR3 is TGCGCCAGCAGCTTGAGGCTAGCGGGAGTACAAGAGCAGTTCTTC. It yields the protein CASSLRLAGVQEQFF. V is TRBV5-1 and J is TRBJ2-1, with TRBD2 identical over 10 bases. This CDR3 has 15 amino acids. CDR1 and CDR2 from the germline V gene are SGHRS and YFSETQ. V shed 1 base, J shed 10 bases, and the junction held 8 bases outside the gene matches.

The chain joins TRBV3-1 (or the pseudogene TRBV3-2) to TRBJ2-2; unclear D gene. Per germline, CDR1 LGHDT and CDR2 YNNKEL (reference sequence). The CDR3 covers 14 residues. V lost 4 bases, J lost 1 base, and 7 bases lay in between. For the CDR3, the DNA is TGTGCCAGCAGCCGCGGATGGAACACCGGGGAGCTGTTTTTT. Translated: CASSRGWNTGELFF.

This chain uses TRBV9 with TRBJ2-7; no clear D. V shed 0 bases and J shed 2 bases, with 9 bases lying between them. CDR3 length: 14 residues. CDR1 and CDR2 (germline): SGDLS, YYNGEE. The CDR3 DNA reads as TGTGCCAGCAGCGTAGAGCCGGTAACCTACGAGCAGTACTTC. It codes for CASSVEPVTYEQYF.

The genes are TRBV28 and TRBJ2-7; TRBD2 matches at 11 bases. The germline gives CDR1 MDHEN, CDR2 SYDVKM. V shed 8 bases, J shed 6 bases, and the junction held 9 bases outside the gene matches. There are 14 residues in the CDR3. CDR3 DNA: TGTGCCAGCGGGGGACTAGCGGTCCTTCGCGAGCAGTACTTC. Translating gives CASGGLAVLREQYF.